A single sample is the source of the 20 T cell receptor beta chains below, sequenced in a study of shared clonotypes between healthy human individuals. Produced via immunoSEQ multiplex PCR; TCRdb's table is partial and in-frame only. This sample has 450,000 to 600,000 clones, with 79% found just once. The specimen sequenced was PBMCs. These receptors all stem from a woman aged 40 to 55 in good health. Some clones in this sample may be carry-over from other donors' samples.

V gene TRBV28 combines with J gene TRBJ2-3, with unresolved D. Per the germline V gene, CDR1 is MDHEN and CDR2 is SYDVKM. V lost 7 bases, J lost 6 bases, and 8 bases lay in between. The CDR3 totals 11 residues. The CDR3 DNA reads TGTGCCAGCAATAGTAGGGATACGCAGTATTTT. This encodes CASNSRDTQYF.

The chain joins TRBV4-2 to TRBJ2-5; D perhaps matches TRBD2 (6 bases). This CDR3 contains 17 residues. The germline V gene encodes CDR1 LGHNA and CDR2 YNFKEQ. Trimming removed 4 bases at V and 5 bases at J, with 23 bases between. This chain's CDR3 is CASSPGYRGGKKETQYF. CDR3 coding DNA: TGTGCCAGCAGCCCTGGATATCGGGGCGGGAAGAAGGAGACCCAGTACTTC.

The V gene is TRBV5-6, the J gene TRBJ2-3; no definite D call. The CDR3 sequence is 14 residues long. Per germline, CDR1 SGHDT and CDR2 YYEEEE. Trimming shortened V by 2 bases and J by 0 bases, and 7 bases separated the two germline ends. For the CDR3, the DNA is TGTGCCAGCAGCTTTTTACGGAGCACAGATACGCAGTATTTT. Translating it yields CASSFLRSTDTQYF.

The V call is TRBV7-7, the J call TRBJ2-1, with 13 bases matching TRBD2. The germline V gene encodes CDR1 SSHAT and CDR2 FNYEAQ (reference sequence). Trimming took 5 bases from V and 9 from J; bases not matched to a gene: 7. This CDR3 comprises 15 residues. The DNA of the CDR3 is TGTGCCAGCAGCCCGGGACTAGCGGGAAGTGGTGAGCAGTTCTTC. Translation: CASSPGLAGSGEQFF. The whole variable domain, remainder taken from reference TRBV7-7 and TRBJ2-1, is GAGVSQSPRYKVTKRGQDVTLRCDPISSHATLYWYQQALGQGPEFLTYFNYEAQPDKSGLPSDRFSAERPEGSISTLTIQRTEQRDSAMYRCASSPGLAGSGEQFFGPGTRLTVL.

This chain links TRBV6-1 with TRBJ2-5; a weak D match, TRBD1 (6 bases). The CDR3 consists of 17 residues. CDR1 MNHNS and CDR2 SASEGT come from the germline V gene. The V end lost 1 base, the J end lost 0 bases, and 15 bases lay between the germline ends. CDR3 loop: CASSEEYGTMYQETQYF. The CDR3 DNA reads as TGTGCCAGCAGTGAAGAGTACGGGACAATGTACCAAGAGACCCAGTACTTC.

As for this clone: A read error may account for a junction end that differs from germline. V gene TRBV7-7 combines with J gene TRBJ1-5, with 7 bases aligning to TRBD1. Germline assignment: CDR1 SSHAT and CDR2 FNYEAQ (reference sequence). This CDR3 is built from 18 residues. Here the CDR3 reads CASSLGGPTGDHNQPQHF. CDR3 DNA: TGTGCTAGCAGCTTAGGGGGCCCCACAGGAGACCACAATCAGCCCCAGCATTTT.

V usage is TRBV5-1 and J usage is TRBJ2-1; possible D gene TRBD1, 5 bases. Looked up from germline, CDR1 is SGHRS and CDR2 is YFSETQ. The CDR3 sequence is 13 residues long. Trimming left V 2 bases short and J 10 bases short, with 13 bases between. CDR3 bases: TGCGCCAGCAGCTTAAGGCAGGGCGGCGAGCAGTTCTTC. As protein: CASSLRQGGEQFF. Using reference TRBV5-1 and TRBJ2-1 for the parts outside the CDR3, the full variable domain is KAGVTQTPRYLIKTRGQQVTLSCSPISGHRSVSWYQQTPGQGLQFLFEYFSETQRNKGNFPGRFSGRQFSNSRSEMNVSTLELGDSALYLCASSLRQGGEQFFGPGTRLTVL.

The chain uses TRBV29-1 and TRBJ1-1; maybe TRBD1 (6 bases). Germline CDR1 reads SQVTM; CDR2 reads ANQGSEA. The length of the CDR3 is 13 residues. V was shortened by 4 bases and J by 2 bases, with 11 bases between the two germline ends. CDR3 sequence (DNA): TGCAGCGTTGCCCCACAGGGCAACACTGAAGCTTTCTTT. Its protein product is CSVAPQGNTEAFF.

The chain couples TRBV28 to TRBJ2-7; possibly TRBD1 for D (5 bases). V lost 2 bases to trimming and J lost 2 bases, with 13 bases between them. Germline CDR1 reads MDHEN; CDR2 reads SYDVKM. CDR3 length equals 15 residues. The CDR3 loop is CASSLGAAPAYEQYF. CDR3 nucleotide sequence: TGTGCCAGCAGTTTAGGGGCAGCCCCAGCCTACGAGCAGTACTTC. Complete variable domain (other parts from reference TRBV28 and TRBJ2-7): DVKVTQSSRYLVKRTGEKVFLECVQDMDHENMFWYRQDPGLGLRLIYFSYDVKMKEKGDIPEGYSVSREKKERFSLILESASTNQTSMYLCASSLGAAPAYEQYFGPGTRLTVT.

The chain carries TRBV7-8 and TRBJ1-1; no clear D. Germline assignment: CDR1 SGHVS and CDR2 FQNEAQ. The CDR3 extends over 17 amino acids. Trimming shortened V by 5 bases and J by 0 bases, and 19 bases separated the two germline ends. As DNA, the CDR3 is TGTGCCAGCAGCCCCGGTGCCGAGAAAAGAATGAACACTGAAGCTTTCTTT. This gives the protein CASSPGAEKRMNTEAFF.

The CDR3: CASISGRSYGGYEQYF. DNA of the CDR3: TGTGCCAGCATCTCAGGGAGGTCCTATGGAGGGTACGAGCAGTACTTC. The chain combines TRBV2 with TRBJ2-7; D may be TRBD2 (6 bases). V was shortened by 7 bases and J by 4 bases, with 23 bases between the two germline ends. Germline CDR1 and CDR2: SNHLY and FYNNEI. CDR3 length equals 16 residues.

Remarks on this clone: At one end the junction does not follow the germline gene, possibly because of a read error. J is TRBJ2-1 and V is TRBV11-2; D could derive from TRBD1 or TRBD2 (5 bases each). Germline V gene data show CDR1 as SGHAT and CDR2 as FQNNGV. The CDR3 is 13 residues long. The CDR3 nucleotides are TGTGCCAGCAGCTTAGATCGGGGCGGCCCGGGGATCTTC. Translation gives CASSLDRGGPGIF.

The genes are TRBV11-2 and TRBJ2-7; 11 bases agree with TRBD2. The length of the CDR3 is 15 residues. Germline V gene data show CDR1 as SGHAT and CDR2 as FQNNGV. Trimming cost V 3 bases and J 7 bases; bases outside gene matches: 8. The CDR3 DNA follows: TGTGCCAGCAGCTTGTGGCTAGCGGGAGGAGGGGAGCAGTACTTC. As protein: CASSLWLAGGGEQYF.

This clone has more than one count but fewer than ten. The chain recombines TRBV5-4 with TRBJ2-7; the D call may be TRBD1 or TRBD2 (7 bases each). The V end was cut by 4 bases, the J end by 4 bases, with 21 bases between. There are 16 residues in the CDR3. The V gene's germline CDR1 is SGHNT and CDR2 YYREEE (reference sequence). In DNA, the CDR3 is TGTGCCAGCAGCCTGCAGGGGGGGGGCGCCGGATACGAGCAGTACTTC. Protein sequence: CASSLQGGGAGYEQYF.

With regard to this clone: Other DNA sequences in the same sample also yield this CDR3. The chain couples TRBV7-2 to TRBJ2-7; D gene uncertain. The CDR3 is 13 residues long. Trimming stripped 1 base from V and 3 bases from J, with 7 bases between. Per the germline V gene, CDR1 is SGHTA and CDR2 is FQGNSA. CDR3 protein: CASSLGLGYEQYF. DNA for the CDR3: TGTGCCAGCAGCTTAGGTCTAGGCTACGAGCAGTACTTC.

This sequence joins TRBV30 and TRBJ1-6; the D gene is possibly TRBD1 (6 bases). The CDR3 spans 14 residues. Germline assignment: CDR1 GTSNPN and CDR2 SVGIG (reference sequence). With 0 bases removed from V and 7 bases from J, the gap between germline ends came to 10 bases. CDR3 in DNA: TGTGCCTGGAGTGTAGGGGACACCAATTCACCCCTCCACTTT. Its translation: CAWSVGDTNSPLHF.

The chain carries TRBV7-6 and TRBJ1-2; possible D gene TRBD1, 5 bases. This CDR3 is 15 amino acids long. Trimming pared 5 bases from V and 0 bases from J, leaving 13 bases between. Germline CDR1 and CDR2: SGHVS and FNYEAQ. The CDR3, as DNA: TGTGCCAGCAGCCGAGACAGTGTCTCTAACTATGGCTACACCTTC. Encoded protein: CASSRDSVSNYGYTF.

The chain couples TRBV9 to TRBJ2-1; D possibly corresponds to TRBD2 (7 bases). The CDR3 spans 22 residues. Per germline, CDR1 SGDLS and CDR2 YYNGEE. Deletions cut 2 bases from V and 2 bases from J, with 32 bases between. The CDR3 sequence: CASSVLPRGGGIHPWAYNEQFF. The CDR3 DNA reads TGTGCCAGCAGCGTCCTCCCCCGGGGAGGGGGAATCCATCCTTGGGCCTACAATGAGCAGTTCTTC.

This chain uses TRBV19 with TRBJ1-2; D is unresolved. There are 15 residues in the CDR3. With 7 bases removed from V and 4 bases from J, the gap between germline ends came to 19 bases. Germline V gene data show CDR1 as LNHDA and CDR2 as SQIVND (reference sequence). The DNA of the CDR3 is TGTGCCAGTACGAACGGTCTAATTTATGGCTATGGCTACACCTTC. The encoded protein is CASTNGLIYGYGYTF.

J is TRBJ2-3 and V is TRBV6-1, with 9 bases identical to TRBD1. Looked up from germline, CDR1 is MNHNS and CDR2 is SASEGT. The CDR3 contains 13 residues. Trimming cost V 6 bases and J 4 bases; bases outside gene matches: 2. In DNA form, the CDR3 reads TGTGCCAGCAGGGGACAGGGCTCAGATACGCAGTATTTT. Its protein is CASRGQGSDTQYF.